The next 13 T cell receptor beta chains were all read from a single sample in a study of graft-versus-host responses after intestinal transplantation. Their recognized antigens are unknown. Some clones are missing from TCRdb's copy, which holds only in-frame ones; the method was immunoSEQ multiplex PCR. The table lists some 95,000 clones, 90% to 95% of them singletons, with around 0.49% in the top ten. The sequences come from unstimulated CD8+ T cells sorted from spleen or lymph node cells, collected before intestinal transplant. The source of these receptors is a human donor who received an intestinal transplant.

The chain combines TRBV6-4 with TRBJ1-5; D ambiguous. The ends were cut back, 2 bases at V and 5 bases at J, with 10 bases in the middle. The germline V gene has CDR1 MRHNA and CDR2 SNTAGT. This CDR3 is 14 amino acids long. The CDR3 region is CASSDEERYQPQHF. In nucleotides, the CDR3 is TGTGCCAGCAGTGACGAGGAGCGTTATCAGCCCCAGCATTTT.

About this clone: The sample contains more than one DNA sequence encoding this CDR3. The chain uses TRBV6-5 and TRBJ2-5, with 8 bases fitting TRBD1. The germline CDR1 and CDR2 sequences are MNHEY and SVGAGI. V lost 9 bases, J lost 4 bases, and 4 bases stayed unmatched. The CDR3 consists of 12 residues. The CDR3 reads CASSGTGETQYF. CDR3 DNA: TGTGCCAGTAGTGGGACAGGAGAGACCCAGTACTTC.

The chain recombines TRBV5-6 with TRBJ2-5; a possible D gene is TRBD1 (5 bases). This CDR3 contains 14 residues. Trimming pared 2 bases from V and 2 bases from J, leaving 10 bases between. Germline-derived CDR1 and CDR2 are SGHDT and YYEEEE. CDR3 region: CASSFAQAQETQYF. CDR3 coding DNA: TGTGCCAGCAGCTTCGCACAGGCTCAAGAGACCCAGTACTTC. Complete variable domain (other parts from reference TRBV5-6 and TRBJ2-5): DAGVTQSPTHLIKTRGQQVTLRCSPKSGHDTVSWYQQALGQGPQFIFQYYEEEERQRGNFPDRFSGHQFPNYSSELNVNALLLGDSALYLCASSFAQAQETQYFGPGTRLLVL.

This clone showed up just once. Within the sample, other DNA sequences also encode this same CDR3. The chain employs TRBV10-1 and TRBJ2-1; D not resolved. Trimming stripped 8 bases from V and 5 bases from J, with 13 bases between. The CDR3 contains 13 residues. Germline lookup yields CDR1 WNHNN and CDR2 SYGVQD (reference sequence). DNA of the CDR3: TGCGCCAGCTTAAGCAATCGGGACAATGAGCAGTTCTTC. Amino acid sequence: CASLSNRDNEQFF.

The rearrangement uses TRBV18 and TRBJ2-7; 9 nucleotides line up with TRBD1. The ends lost 0 bases at V and 4 bases at J; junction bases unmatched: 7. The CDR3 loop spans 16 amino acids. Germline lookup yields CDR1 KGHSH and CDR2 LQKENI. Written as DNA, the CDR3 is TGTGCCAGCTCACCACCCGACAGGGGGGACCTTTACGAGCAGTACTTC. Protein: CASSPPDRGDLYEQYF.

The chain employs TRBV12-5 and TRBJ1-1; 9 nucleotides align to TRBD1. The CDR3 length is 14 residues. V shed 4 bases and J 1 base; nucleotides not matched to a gene: 1. Germline V CDR1 and CDR2: LGHNT, FRNRAP. The CDR3, as DNA: TGTGCTAGTGGTTCGGGACAGGGGAACACTGAAGCTTTCTTT. It codes for CASGSGQGNTEAFF.

This clone occurred once. V usage is TRBV28 and J usage is TRBJ1-2; no clear D gene. The germline CDR1 and CDR2 sequences are MDHEN and SYDVKM. The CDR3 runs 14 residues. Trimming pared 3 bases from V and 2 bases from J, leaving 10 bases between. The DNA of the CDR3 is TGTGCCAGCAGTTTGTCTACGGTGAACTATGGCTACACCTTC. Its protein product is CASSLSTVNYGYTF.

The rearrangement links TRBV7-9 to TRBJ2-7, with D perhaps matching TRBD1 (6 bases). Germline CDR1 SEHNR, CDR2 FQNEAQ (reference sequence). The germline V and J ends were trimmed by 5 bases and 0 bases, with 14 bases remaining between them. This CDR3 region has 15 residues. This CDR3 reads CASSPPVRGSYEQYF. The CDR3 nucleotides read TGTGCCAGCAGCCCTCCGGTCAGGGGCTCCTACGAGCAGTACTTC. Looking up the rest from reference TRBV7-9 and TRBJ2-7 gives the full variable domain: DTGVSQNPRHKITKRGQNVTFRCDPISEHNRLYWYRQTLGQGPEFLTYFQNEAQLEKSRLLSDRFSAERPKGSFSTLEIQRTEQGDSAMYLCASSPPVRGSYEQYFGPGTRLTVT.

V gene TRBV28 combines with J gene TRBJ1-5; D gene uncertain. The V end lost 3 bases, the J end lost 2 bases, and 14 bases lay between the germline ends. The germline V gene encodes CDR1 MDHEN and CDR2 SYDVKM. The CDR3 extends over 16 amino acids. DNA for the CDR3: TGTGCCAGCAGTTTTGGACTAATGTCGGGCAATCAGCCCCAGCATTTT. Translating it yields CASSFGLMSGNQPQHF.

The rearrangement uses TRBV5-1 and TRBJ2-7; D call uncertain. V lost 0 bases and J 1 base, leaving 8 bases between the germline ends. Germline loops: CDR1 SGHRS, CDR2 YFSETQ. CDR3 length: 14 amino acids. The CDR3 region is CASSLGPGSYEQYF. The CDR3 nucleotides are TGCGCCAGCAGCTTGGGACCGGGTTCCTACGAGCAGTACTTC.

The CDR3 sequence: CASSYSRGSYEQYF. In DNA, the CDR3 is TGTGCCAGCAGTTACTCGAGAGGATCCTACGAGCAGTACTTC. The rearrangement uses TRBV6-5 and TRBJ2-7; no definite D call. Germline lookup yields CDR1 MNHEY and CDR2 SVGAGI. Deletions cut 0 bases from V and 1 base from J, with 7 bases between. The length of the CDR3 is 14 residues.

This chain uses TRBV19 with TRBJ2-1, with D unresolved. The CDR3 loop spans 15 amino acids. The germline CDR1 and CDR2 sequences are LNHDA and SQIVND (reference sequence). Between the trimmed V and J ends, which lost 1 base and 4 bases, there was a span of 11 bases. CDR3 in DNA: TGTGCCAGTAGTATAGGGCCCAGGCCATACAATGAGCAGTTCTTC. Its translation is CASSIGPRPYNEQFF.

The chain combines TRBV9 with TRBJ2-6; D not certain. Trimming shortened V by 5 bases and J by 2 bases, and 5 bases separated the two germline ends. CDR3 size: 13 residues. Germline V gives CDR1 SGDLS, CDR2 YYNGEE. The chain's CDR3 is CASSQAGANVLTF. DNA of the CDR3: TGTGCCAGCAGTCAGGCTGGGGCCAACGTCCTGACTTTC.